This TCR beta chain was sequenced for a study of blood T cells in healthy people across ages. PCR was performed a second time for roughly 7 to 12 cycles using a sample-barcoded 5' primer and a J-beta primer mix. TCRdb re-derived calls from the 5' RACE reads in MiXCR, one entry per CDR3 protein. The sample holds more than 800,000 distinct CDR3 sequences, around 26% seen once. This clonotype has a handful of counts. V lost 5 bases, J lost 5 bases, and 15 bases lay in between. Looked up from germline, CDR1 is SEHNR and CDR2 is FQNEAQ (reference sequence). This CDR3 contains 14 residues. V usage is TRBV7-9 and J usage is TRBJ1-1, with TRBD1 as a possible D gene (5 bases). The source material was blood. The sequence derives from an elderly woman in good health. CDR3 sequence reads: CASSIRAGGTEAFF. The DNA of the CDR3 is TGTGCCAGCAGCATCCGAGCCGGGGGAACTGAAGCTTTCTTT.